The sequence of this TCR beta chain was determined in a study of T cell repertoires in cytomegalovirus infection. Study observations and caveats: Identification of carriers of CMV plus the relevant HLA was performed using cumulative public TCR beta family frequency.

MiXCR, run by TCRdb on the reads, gives a single entry per CDR3 protein. The table records fewer than 550,000 distinct CDR3 sequences, roughly 12% of them present only once. This clonotype was recorded once. Its antigen is undetermined. This CDR3 comprises 13 residues. V shed 3 bases and J shed 3 bases, with 9 bases lying between them. CDR1 and CDR2 (germline): PRHDT, FYEKMQ (reference sequence). The sequence was obtained from a human donor in good health (CMV status not recorded). Some clones in this sample may be carry-over from other donors' samples. Sequenced sample: PBMCs. This chain uses TRBV13 with TRBJ2-7, with a tentative D call TRBD1 (6 bases). CDR3 loop: CASSFQDSYEQYF. CDR3 in DNA: TGTGCCAGCAGCTTCCAGGACAGCTACGAGCAGTACTTC. The full variable domain, in which reference TRBV13 and TRBJ2-7 provide the parts outside the CDR3, is AAGVIQSPRHLIKEKRETATLKCYPIPRHDTVYWYQQGPGQDPQFLISFYEKMQSDKGSIPDRFSAQQFSDYHSELNMSSLELGDSALYFCASSFQDSYEQYFGPGTRLTVT.